Each of the 21 T cell receptor beta chains below was sequenced from the same sample in a study of Graves' ophthalmopathy and Graves' hyperthyroidism. Scientists amplified the TCR beta CDR3 regions from RNA transcripts. An opening RT-PCR round employed HTBI primers and preceded a second-round multiplex PCR. TCRdb re-called the multiplex PCR reads with MiXCR, one entry per CDR3 protein. The sample lists about 620,000 distinct CDR3 sequences, approximately 22% occurring once. The sample consisted of peripheral blood. Every receptor here comes from a woman under 30 with stable Graves' hyperthyroidism. Some clones in this sample may be carry-over from other donors' samples.

This clonotype was recorded many times. V gene TRBV24-1 combines with J gene TRBJ1-2, with D perhaps matching TRBD1 (6 bases). Between the trimmed V and J ends, which lost 7 bases and 4 bases, there was a span of 18 bases. The CDR3 sequence is 15 residues long. Germline loops: CDR1 KGHDR, CDR2 SFDVKD. The CDR3 sequence is CATSDSRGYSYGYTF. As DNA, the CDR3 is TGTGCCACCAGCGACTCCAGGGGATATAGCTATGGCTACACCTTC.

This chain joins TRBV20-1 and TRBJ2-4; the D gene is possibly TRBD2 (6 bases). Germline CDR1 and CDR2: DFQATT and SNEGSKA (reference sequence). The V gene lost 6 bases and the J gene lost 8 bases, with 23 bases spanning the gap. This CDR3 contains 15 residues. CDR3 in amino acids: CSAEGTYGLVYIQYF. CDR3 nucleotide sequence: TGCAGTGCCGAGGGGACTTATGGGCTGGTGTACATTCAGTACTTC.

This clonotype appeared many times. V gene TRBV11-2 combines with J gene TRBJ1-5, with a tentative D call TRBD1 (5 bases). Trimming took 0 bases from V and 1 from J, leaving 22 bases between them. There are 20 residues in the CDR3. From germline, CDR1 is SGHAT and CDR2 FQNNGV. Here the CDR3 DNA reads TGTGCCAGCAGCTTAGAGGGACTAGAAGAACGGGTCGGCAGCAATCAGCCCCAGCATTTT. Translated: CASSLEGLEERVGSNQPQHF.

This clonotype was seen more than once but under ten times. Since the CDR3 does not end with the conserved phenylalanine or tryptophan, this likely comes from a read error. V gene TRBV5-1 combines with J gene TRBJ2-7, with 8 nucleotides matching TRBD1. V gave up 2 bases and J gave up 4 bases; unmatched junction bases: 8. Germline V gene data show CDR1 as SGHRS and CDR2 as YFSETQ. This CDR3 is 15 amino acids long. CDR3 bases: TGCGCCAGCAGCTTCCTCCAGGGGGCTGGTTACGAGCAGTACTCC. This translates into CASSFLQGAGYEQYS.

The CDR3 spells CASSYGGLGETQYF. In nucleotides, the CDR3 is TGTGCCAGCAGTTACGGGGGACTAGGGGAGACCCAGTACTTC. The J gene is TRBJ2-5, the V gene TRBV6-5, with 8 nucleotides matching TRBD2. V lost 2 bases and J lost 5; bases outside the gene matches: 4. The CDR3 runs to 14 residues. From germline, CDR1 is MNHEY and CDR2 SVGAGI.

This clonotype was observed at least ten times. The J gene is TRBJ1-2, the V gene TRBV3-1; D uncertain. The CDR3 has 13 amino acids. Germline V gene sequence: CDR1 LGHDT, CDR2 YNNKEL (reference sequence). V lost 1 base and J lost 2, with 5 bases in between. CDR3 sequence (DNA): TGTGCCAGCAGCCAAGCCCAGAACTATGGCTACACCTTC. This gives the protein CASSQAQNYGYTF.

This clonotype was picked up many times. The chain couples TRBV27 to TRBJ2-5; the match to TRBD2 covers 8 bases. The CDR3 length is 16 residues. After removal of 6 bases from V and 5 bases from J, the junction contained 14 bases not matched to a gene. CDR1 is MNHEY, CDR2 SMNVEV, per germline (reference sequence). The CDR3 region is CASSPVGAGAGETQYF. The CDR3 region has the DNA TGTGCCAGCAGCCCCGTAGGAGCGGGAGCTGGGGAGACCCAGTACTTC.

This clonotype was recorded at least ten times. The CDR3 loop reads CASSYSQDQPQHF. The CDR3 region has the DNA TGTGCCAGCAGCTACAGTCAGGATCAGCCCCAGCATTTT. The rearrangement uses TRBV7-2 and TRBJ1-5, with D unresolved. The CDR3 totals 13 residues. The germline V gene has CDR1 SGHTA and CDR2 FQGNSA. Trimming cost V 4 bases and J 5 bases, with 9 bases left between them.

This clonotype was found many times. Sequence at one end of the junction differs from germline and may be a read error. CDR3 sequence reads: CASSLAGPSYEQYF. Written as DNA, the CDR3 is TGTGCCAGCAGCTTAGCGGGGCCTTCCTACGAGCAGTACTTC. The J gene is TRBJ2-7, the V gene TRBV5-1; TRBD2 aligns across 8 bases. CDR1 and CDR2 (germline): SGHRS, YFSETQ. The CDR3 has 14 amino acids.

This clonotype came up many times. The chain couples TRBV10-2 to TRBJ1-5; the match to TRBD1 covers 11 bases. V lost 1 base, J lost 2 bases, and 1 base stayed unmatched. Germline assignment: CDR1 WSHSY and CDR2 SAAADI. This CDR3 contains 16 residues. Here the CDR3 DNA reads TGCGCCAGCAGTGAGTTGGGACAGGGGGGCAATCAGCCCCAGCATTTT. It yields the protein CASSELGQGGNQPQHF.

This clonotype has at least ten counts. The J gene is TRBJ2-5, the V gene TRBV7-2; weak D call: TRBD2 (6 bases). V shed 5 bases and J shed 5 bases, with 21 bases lying between them. Germline CDR1 is SGHTA and CDR2 is FQGNSA. The CDR3 sequence is 16 residues long. The CDR3 nucleotides are TGTGCCAGCAGCCATCTCGCCGGGGCGGGACGGGAGACCCAGTACTTC. Its protein product is CASSHLAGAGRETQYF.

The rearrangement joins TRBV28 to TRBJ2-2, with TRBD1 matching 7 bases. Looked up from germline, CDR1 is MDHEN and CDR2 is SYDVKM. Trimming removed 6 bases from V and 2 bases from J; junction bases left unmatched: 6. The CDR3 covers 15 residues. This CDR3 is CASRYRQGNTGELFF. The CDR3, as DNA: TGTGCCAGCAGGTACAGACAGGGTAACACCGGGGAGCTGTTTTTT.

This clonotype was observed many times. The chain recombines TRBV6-4 with TRBJ1-6; D is ambiguous. Deletions cut 6 bases from V and 10 bases from J, with 22 bases between. Germline CDR1 is MRHNA and CDR2 is SNTAGT. CDR3 length equals 16 residues. CDR3 amino acids: CASREMVGRNGSPLHF. CDR3 DNA sequence: TGTGCCAGCAGGGAGATGGTTGGGCGGAATGGGTCACCCCTCCACTTT.

The genes are TRBV9 and TRBJ2-5; possibly TRBD1 or TRBD2 for D (6 bases each). The germline V and J ends were trimmed by 4 bases and 5 bases, with 15 bases remaining between them. Germline V gene lookup returns CDR1 SGDLS and CDR2 YYNGEE. The CDR3 has 14 residues. CDR3 coding DNA: TGTGCCAGCAGCCCGGTGGGGGGCGATGAGACCCAGTACTTC. It yields the protein CASSPVGGDETQYF.

The V call is TRBV19, the J call TRBJ2-7, with D tentatively TRBD1 (6 bases). Trimming took off 5 bases at V and 5 bases at J, with 13 bases between the two ends. CDR1 is LNHDA, CDR2 SQIVND, per germline (reference sequence). CDR3 length: 13 residues. DNA of the CDR3: TGTGCCAGTAGTCAGATCAGGGGCGACGAGCAGTACTTC. It is translated as CASSQIRGDEQYF.

The sample holds many counts of this clonotype. The V gene is TRBV7-8, the J gene TRBJ2-5; the match to TRBD1 covers 8 bases. The ends lost 6 bases at V and 4 bases at J; junction bases unmatched: 7. This CDR3 is built from 14 residues. Germline V gives CDR1 SGHVS, CDR2 FQNEAQ. CDR3 DNA: TGTGCCAGCAGTAAGGACAGGGACCGAGAGACCCAGTACTTC. This gives the protein CASSKDRDRETQYF.

J is TRBJ1-1 and V is TRBV10-3; 7 bases match TRBD1. The junction had 11 bases not matched to a gene; V was cut back by 10 bases and J by 0 bases. Germline CDR1 reads ENHRY; CDR2 reads SYGVKD. This CDR3 has 15 residues. This CDR3 reads CATILRGEMNTEAFF. CDR3 in DNA: TGTGCCACCATCCTCAGGGGGGAGATGAACACTGAAGCTTTCTTT.

The chain joins TRBV30 to TRBJ1-1, with 11 bases lining up with TRBD1. This CDR3 region has 14 residues. Germline V lookup: CDR1 GTSNPN, CDR2 SVGIG (reference sequence). V lost 4 bases, J lost 3 bases, and 4 bases stayed unmatched. CDR3 in amino acids: CAWNQDRGHTEAFF. In nucleotides, the CDR3 is TGTGCCTGGAACCAGGACAGGGGGCACACTGAAGCTTTCTTT. The entire variable domain, with the rest obtained from reference TRBV30 and TRBJ1-1, is as follows: SQTIHQWPATLVQPVGSPLSLECTVEGTSNPNLYWYRQAAGRGLQLLFYSVGIGQISSEVPQNLSASRPQDRQFILSSKKLLLSDSGFYLCAWNQDRGHTEAFFGQGTRLTVV.

This clonotype was recorded at least ten times. The V call is TRBV12-3 or TRBV12-4, the J call TRBJ2-5; D unclear. The CDR3 covers 15 residues. V lost 0 bases to trimming and J lost 7 bases, with 15 bases between them. CDR3 sequence: CASSLAVSSPGTQYF. DNA for the CDR3: TGTGCCAGCAGTTTAGCGGTTTCCAGTCCTGGGACCCAGTACTTC.

This clonotype was recorded many times. The gene calls are TRBV27 and TRBJ1-2, with D hard to call. Germline V lookup: CDR1 MNHEY, CDR2 SMNVEV (reference sequence). CDR3 length equals 17 residues. The V end lost 3 bases, the J end lost 0 bases, and 17 bases lay between the germline ends. CDR3 coding DNA: TGTGCCAGCAGTTTTGTCCCGAACAGCGCTTCTAACTATGGCTACACCTTC. It encodes CASSFVPNSASNYGYTF.

This clonotype appeared many times. The V call is TRBV5-5, the J call TRBJ2-5; D gene ambiguous. The CDR3 is made up of 14 amino acids. V was cut by 0 bases and J by 4 bases, with 10 bases left in between. The germline V gene has CDR1 SGHKS and CDR2 YYEKEE (reference sequence). CDR3: CASSLAFGVETQYF. The CDR3 bases are TGTGCCAGCAGCTTGGCATTTGGGGTAGAGACCCAGTACTTC.